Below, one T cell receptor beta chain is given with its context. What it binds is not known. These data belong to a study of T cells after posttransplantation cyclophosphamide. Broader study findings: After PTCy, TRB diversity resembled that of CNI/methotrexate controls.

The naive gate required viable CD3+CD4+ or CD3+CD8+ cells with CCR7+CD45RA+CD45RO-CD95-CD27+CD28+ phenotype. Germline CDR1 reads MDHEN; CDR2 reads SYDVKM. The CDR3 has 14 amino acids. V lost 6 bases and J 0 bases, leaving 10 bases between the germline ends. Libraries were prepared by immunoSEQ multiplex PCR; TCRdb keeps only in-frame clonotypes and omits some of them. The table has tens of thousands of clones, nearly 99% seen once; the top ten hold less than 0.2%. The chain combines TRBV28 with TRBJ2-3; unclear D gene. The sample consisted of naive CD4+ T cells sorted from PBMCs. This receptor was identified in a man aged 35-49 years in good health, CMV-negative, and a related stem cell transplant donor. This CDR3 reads CASSRSVSTDTQYF. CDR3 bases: TGTGCCAGCAGCCGGAGTGTCAGCACAGATACGCAGTATTTT.